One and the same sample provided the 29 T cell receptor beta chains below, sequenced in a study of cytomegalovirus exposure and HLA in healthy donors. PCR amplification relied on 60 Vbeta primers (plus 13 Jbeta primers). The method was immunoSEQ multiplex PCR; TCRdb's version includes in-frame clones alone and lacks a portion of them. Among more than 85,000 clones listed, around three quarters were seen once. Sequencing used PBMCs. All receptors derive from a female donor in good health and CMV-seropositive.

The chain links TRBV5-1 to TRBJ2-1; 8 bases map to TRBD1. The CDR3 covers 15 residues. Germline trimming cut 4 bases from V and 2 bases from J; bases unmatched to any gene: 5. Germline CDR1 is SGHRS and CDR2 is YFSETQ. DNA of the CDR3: TGCGCCAGCAGCCCTGGGACAGGCCCCTACAATGAGCAGTTCTTC. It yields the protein CASSPGTGPYNEQFF.

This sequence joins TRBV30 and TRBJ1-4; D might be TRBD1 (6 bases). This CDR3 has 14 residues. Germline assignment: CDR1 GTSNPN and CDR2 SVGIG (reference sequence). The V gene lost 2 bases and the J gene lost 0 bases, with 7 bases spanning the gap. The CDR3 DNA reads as TGTGCCTGGAGTACAGGGTCAACTAATGAAAAACTGTTTTTT. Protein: CAWSTGSTNEKLFF.

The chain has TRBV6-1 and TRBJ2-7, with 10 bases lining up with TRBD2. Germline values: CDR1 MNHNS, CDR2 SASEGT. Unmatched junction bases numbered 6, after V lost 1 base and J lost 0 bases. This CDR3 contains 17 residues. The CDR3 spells CASSEGWASGSSYEQYF. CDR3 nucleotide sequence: TGTGCCAGCAGTGAAGGTTGGGCTAGCGGGAGCTCCTACGAGCAGTACTTC.

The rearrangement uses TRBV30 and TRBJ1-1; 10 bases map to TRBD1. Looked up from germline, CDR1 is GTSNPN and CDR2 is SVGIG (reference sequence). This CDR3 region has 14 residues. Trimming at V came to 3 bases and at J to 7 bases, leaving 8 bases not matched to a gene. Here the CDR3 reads CAWRGQGLTIEAFF. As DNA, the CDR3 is TGTGCCTGGAGGGGACAGGGGTTAACGATTGAAGCTTTCTTT.

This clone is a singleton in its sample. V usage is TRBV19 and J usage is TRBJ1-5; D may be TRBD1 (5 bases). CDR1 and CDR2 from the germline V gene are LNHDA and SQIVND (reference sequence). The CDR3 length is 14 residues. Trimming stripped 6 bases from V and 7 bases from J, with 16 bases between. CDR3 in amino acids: CASRPQGGLQPQHF. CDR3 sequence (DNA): TGTGCCAGTAGACCGCAGGGTGGGTTGCAGCCCCAGCATTTT.

The CDR3 is CASSDGLTDTQYF. The CDR3 coding sequence is TGTGCCAGCAGTGATGGGCTCACAGATACGCAGTATTTT. J is TRBJ2-3 and V is TRBV2; D is unresolved. Per germline, CDR1 SNHLY and CDR2 FYNNEI. CDR3 length: 13 residues. Trimming cost V 3 bases and J 2 bases, with 6 bases left between them.

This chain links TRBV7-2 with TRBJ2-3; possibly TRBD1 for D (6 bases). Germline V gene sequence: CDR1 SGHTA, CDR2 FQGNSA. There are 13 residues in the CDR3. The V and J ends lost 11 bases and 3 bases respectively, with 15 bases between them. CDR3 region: CASRGFTTDTQYF. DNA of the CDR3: TGTGCCTCCAGGGGTTTTACGACAGATACGCAGTATTTT.

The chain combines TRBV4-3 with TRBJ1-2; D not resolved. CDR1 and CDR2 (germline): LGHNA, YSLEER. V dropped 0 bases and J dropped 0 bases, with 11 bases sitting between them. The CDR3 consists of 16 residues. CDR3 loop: CASSQEMAEANYGYTF. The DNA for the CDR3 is TGCGCCAGCAGCCAAGAGATGGCAGAGGCTAACTATGGCTACACCTTC.

CDR3 in DNA: TGTGCCAGCGGGCCCCTCGGGGAGCTGTTTTTT. Translated: CASGPLGELFF. V usage is TRBV27 and J usage is TRBJ2-2; D gene uncertain. V lost 8 bases and J lost 7, with 8 bases in between. The CDR3 spans 11 residues. Germline V CDR1 and CDR2: MNHEY, SMNVEV (reference sequence).

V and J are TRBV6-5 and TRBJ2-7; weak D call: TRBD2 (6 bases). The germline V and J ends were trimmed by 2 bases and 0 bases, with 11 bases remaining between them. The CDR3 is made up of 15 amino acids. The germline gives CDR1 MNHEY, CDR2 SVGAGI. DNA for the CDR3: TGTGCCAGCAGTTACATCCGGGGGACCTCCTACGAGCAGTACTTC. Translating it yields CASSYIRGTSYEQYF.

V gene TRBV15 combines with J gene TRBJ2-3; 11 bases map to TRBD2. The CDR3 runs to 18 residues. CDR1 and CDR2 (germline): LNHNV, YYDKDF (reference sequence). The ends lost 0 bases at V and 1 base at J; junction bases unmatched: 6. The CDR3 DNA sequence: TGTGCCACCAGCAGAGATTGGCCACTAGCGGGGGGCACAGATACGCAGTATTTT. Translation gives CATSRDWPLAGGTDTQYF.

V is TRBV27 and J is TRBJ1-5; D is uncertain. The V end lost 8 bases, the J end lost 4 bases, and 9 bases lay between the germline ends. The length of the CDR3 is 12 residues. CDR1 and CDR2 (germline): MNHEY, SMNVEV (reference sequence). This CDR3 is CASGRSNQPQHF. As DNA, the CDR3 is TGTGCCAGCGGGAGGAGTAATCAGCCCCAGCATTTT.

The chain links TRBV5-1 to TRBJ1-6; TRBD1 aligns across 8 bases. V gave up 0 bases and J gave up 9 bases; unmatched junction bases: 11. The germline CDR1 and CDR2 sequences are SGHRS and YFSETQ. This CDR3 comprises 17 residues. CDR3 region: CASSLGATGAGGSPLHF. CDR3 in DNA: TGCGCCAGCAGCTTGGGGGCGACAGGGGCAGGCGGTTCACCCCTCCACTTT.

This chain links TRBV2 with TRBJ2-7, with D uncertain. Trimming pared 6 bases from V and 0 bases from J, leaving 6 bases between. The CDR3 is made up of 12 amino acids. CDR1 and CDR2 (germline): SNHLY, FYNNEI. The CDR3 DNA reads TGTGCCAGCAGCCTTAGCTCCTACGAGCAGTACTTC. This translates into CASSLSSYEQYF.

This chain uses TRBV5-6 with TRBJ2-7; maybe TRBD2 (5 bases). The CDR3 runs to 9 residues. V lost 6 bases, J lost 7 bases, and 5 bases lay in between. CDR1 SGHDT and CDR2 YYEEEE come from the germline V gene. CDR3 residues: CASTGEQYF. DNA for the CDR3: TGTGCCAGCACGGGAGAGCAGTACTTC.

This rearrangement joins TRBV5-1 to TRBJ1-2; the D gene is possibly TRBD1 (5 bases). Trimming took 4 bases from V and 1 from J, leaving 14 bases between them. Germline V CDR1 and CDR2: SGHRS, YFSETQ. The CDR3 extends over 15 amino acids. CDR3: CASSPGAGFNYGYTF. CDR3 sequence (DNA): TGCGCCAGCAGCCCCGGAGCAGGGTTTAACTATGGCTACACCTTC.

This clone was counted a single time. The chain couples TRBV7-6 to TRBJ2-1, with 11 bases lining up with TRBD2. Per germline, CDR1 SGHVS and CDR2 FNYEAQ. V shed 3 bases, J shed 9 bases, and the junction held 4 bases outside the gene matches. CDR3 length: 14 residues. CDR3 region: CASSFSGGAGEQFF. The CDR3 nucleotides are TGTGCCAGCAGCTTTAGCGGGGGGGCTGGTGAGCAGTTCTTC.

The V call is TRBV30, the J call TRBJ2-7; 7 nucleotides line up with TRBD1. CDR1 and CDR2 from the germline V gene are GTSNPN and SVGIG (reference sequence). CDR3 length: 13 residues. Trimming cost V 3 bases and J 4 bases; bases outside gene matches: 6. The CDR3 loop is CAWSVLQGYEQYF. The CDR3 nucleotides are TGTGCCTGGAGCGTTCTACAGGGGTACGAGCAGTACTTC.

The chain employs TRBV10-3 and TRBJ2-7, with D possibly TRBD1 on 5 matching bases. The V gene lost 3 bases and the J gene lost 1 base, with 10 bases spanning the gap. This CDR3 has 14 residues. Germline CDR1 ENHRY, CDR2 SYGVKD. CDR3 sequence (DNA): TGTGCCATCAGTGACCCAGGGCGTTCCTACGAGCAGTACTTC. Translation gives CAISDPGRSYEQYF.

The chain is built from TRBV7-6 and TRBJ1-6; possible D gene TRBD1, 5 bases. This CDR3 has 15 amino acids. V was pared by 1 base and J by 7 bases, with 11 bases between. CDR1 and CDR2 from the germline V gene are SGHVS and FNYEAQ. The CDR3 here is CASSLERGRNSPLHF. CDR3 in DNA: TGTGCCAGCAGCTTAGAGCGGGGACGAAATTCACCCCTCCACTTT.

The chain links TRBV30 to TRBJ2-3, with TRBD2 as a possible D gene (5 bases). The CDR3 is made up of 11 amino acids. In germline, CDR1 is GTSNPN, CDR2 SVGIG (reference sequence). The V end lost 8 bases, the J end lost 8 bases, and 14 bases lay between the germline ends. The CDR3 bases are TGTGCCCACCAGGCTGGAGGTACGCAGTATTTT. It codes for CAHQAGGTQYF.

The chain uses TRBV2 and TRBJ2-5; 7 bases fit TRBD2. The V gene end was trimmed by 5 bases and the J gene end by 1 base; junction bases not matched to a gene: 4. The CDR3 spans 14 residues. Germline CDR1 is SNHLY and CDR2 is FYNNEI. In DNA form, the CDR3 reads TGTGCCAGCAGTTCCCGACTAGCCCAAGAGACCCAGTACTTC. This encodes CASSSRLAQETQYF.

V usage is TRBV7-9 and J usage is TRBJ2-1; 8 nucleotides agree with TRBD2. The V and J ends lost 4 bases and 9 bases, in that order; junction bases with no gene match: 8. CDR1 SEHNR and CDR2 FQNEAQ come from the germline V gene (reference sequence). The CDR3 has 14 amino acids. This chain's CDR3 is CASSSPAGVSEQFF. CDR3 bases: TGTGCCAGCAGCTCCCCAGCGGGAGTGAGTGAGCAGTTCTTC.

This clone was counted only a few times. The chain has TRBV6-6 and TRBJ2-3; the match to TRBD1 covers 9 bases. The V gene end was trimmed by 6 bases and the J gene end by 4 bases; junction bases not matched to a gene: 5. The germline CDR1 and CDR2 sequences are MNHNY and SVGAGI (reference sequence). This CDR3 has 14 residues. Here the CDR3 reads CASSGQGRADTQYF. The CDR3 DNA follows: TGTGCCAGCAGCGGACAGGGGAGGGCAGATACGCAGTATTTT.

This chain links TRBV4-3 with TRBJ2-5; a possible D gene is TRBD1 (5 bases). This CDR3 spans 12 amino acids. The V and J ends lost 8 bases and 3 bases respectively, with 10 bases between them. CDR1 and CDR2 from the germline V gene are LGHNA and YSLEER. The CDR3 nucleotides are TGCGCCAGCTCAGGGATAGAAGAGACCCAGTACTTC. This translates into CASSGIEETQYF.

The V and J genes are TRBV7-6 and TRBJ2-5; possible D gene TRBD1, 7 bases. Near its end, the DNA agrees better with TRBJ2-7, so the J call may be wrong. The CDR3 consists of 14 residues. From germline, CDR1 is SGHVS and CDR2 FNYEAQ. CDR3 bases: TGTGCCAGCAGCCCCGGAGGGGGCCCCTACGAGCAGTACTTC. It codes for CASSPGGGPYEQYF.

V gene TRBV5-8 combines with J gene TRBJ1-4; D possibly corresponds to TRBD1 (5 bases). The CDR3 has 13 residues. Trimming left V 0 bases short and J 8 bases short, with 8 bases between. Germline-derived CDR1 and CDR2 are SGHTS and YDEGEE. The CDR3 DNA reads TGTGCCAGCAGCTTGGACAGGTCGGAAAAACTGTTTTTT. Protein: CASSLDRSEKLFF.

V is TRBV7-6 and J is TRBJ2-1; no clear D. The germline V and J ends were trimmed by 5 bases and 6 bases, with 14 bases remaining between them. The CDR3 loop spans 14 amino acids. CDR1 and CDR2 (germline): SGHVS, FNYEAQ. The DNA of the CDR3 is TGTGCCAGCAGCCCCTTGGCTAGTGGCAATGAGCAGTTCTTC. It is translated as CASSPLASGNEQFF.

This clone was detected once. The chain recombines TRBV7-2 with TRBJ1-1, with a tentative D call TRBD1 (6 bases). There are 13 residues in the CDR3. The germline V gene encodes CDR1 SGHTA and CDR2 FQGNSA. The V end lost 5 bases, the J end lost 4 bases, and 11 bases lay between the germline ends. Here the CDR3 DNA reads TGTGCCAGCAGCCCTCGGGGGGCCACTGAAGCTTTCTTT. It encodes CASSPRGATEAFF.